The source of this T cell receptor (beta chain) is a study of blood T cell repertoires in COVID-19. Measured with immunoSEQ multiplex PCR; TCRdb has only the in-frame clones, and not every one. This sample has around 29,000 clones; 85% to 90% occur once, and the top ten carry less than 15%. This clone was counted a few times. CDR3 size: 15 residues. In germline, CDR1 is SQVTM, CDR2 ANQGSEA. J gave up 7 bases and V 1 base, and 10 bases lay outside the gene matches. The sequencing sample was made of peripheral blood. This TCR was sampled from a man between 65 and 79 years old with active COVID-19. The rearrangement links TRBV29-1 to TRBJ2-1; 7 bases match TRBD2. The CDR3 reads CSVEGGRANRNEQFF. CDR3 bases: TGCAGCGTTGAAGGCGGGAGAGCGAATAGGAATGAGCAGTTCTTC.